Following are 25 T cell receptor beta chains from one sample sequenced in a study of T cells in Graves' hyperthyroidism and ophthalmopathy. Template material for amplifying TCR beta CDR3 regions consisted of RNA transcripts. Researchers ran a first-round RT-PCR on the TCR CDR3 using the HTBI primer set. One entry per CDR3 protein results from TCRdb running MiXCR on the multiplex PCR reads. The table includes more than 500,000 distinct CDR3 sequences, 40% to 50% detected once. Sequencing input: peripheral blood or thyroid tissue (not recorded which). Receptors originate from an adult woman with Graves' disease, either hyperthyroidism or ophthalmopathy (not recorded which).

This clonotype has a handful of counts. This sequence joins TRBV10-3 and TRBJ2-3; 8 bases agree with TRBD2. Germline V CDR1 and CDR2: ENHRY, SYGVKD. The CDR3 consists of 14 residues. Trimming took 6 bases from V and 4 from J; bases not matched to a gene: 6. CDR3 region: CAIRASGRADTQYF. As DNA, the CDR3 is TGTGCCATCAGGGCCAGCGGGAGAGCAGATACGCAGTATTTT.

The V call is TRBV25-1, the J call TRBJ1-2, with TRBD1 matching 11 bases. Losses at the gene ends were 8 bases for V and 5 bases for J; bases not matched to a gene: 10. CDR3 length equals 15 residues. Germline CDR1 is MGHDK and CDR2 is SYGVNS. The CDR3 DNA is TGTGCCAGCTTAGCTCCGGGACAGGGGGTTTATGGCTACACCTTC. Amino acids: CASLAPGQGVYGYTF.

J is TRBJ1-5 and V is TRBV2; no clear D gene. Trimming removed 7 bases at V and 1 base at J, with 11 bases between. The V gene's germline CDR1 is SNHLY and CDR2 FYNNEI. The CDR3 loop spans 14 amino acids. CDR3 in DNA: TGTGCCAGCAAGCGGAGTTACAGCAATCAGCCCCAGCATTTT. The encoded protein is CASKRSYSNQPQHF.

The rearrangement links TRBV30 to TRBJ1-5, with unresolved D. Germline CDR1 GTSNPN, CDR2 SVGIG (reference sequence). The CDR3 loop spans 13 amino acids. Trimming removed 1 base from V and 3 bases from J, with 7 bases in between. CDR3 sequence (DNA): TGTGCCTGGAGTGCCCCATTCAATCAGCCCCAGCATTTT. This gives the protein CAWSAPFNQPQHF. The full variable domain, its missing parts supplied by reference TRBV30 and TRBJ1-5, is SQTIHQWPATLVQPVGSPLSLECTVEGTSNPNLYWYRQAAGRGLQLLFYSVGIGQISSEVPQNLSASRPQDRQFILSSKKLLLSDSGFYLCAWSAPFNQPQHFGDGTRLSIL.

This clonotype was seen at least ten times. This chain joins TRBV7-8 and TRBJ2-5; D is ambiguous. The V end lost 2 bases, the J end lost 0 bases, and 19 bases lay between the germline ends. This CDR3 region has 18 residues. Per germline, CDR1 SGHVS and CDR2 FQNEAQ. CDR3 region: CASSLSIGIKAYQETQYF. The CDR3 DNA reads TGTGCCAGCAGCTTAAGTATAGGGATCAAGGCGTACCAAGAGACCCAGTACTTC. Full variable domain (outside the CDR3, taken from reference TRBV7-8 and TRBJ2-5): GAGVSQSPRYKVAKRGQDVALRCDPISGHVSLFWYQQALGQGPEFLTYFQNEAQLDKSGLPSDRFFAERPEGSVSTLKIQRTQQEDSAVYLCASSLSIGIKAYQETQYFGPGTRLLVL.

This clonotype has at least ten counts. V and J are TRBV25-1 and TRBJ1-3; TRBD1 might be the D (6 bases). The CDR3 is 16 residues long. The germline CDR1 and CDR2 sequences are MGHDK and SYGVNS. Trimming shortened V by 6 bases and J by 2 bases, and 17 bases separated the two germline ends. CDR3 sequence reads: CASSRSGQTAGNTIYF. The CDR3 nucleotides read TGTGCCAGCAGCAGATCTGGACAGACGGCTGGAAACACCATATATTTT.

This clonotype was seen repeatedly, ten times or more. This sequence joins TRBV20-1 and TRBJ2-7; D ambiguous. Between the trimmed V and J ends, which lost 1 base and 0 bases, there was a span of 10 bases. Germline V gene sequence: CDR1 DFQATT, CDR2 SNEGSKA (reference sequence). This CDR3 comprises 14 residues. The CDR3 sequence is CSARVPRSSYEQYF. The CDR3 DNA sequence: TGCAGTGCTAGAGTCCCGCGCAGCTCCTACGAGCAGTACTTC.

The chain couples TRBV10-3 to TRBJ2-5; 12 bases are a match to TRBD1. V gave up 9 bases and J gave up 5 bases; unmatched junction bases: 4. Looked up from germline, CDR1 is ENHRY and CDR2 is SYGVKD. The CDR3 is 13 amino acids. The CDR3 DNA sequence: TGTGCCATGGGGACAGGGGGCGGGGAGACCCAGTACTTC. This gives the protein CAMGTGGGETQYF.

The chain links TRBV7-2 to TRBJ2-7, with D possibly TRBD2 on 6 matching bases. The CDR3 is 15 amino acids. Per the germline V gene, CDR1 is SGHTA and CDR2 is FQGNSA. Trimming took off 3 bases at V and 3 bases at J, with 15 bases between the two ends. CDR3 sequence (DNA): TGTGCCAGCAGCTTCGATCCCGGGAGAAGCTACGAGCAGTACTTC. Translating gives CASSFDPGRSYEQYF.

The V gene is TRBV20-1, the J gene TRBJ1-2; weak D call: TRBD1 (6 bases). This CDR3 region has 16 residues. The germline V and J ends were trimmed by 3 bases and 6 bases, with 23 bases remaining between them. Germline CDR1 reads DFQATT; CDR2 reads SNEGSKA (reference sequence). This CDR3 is CSASHRDTSWDDGYTF. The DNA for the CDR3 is TGCAGTGCTAGTCACAGGGACACTTCCTGGGACGATGGCTACACCTTC.

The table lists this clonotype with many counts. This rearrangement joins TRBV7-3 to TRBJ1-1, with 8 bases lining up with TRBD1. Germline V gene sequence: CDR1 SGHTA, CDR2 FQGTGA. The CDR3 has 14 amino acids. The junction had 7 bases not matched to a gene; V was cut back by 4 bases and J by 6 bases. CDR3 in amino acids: CASSSQPQGAEAFF. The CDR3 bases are TGTGCCAGCAGCTCCCAACCACAGGGGGCTGAAGCTTTCTTT. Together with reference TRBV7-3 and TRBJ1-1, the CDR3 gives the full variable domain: GAGVSQTPSNKVTEKGKYVELRCDPISGHTALYWYRQSLGQGPEFLIYFQGTGAADDSGLPNDRFFAVRPEGSVSTLKIQRTERGDSAVYLCASSSQPQGAEAFFGQGTRLTVV.

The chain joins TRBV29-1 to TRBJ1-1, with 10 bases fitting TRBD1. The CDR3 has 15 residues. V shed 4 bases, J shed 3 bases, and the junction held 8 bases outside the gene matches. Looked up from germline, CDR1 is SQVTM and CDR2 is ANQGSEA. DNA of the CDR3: TGCAGCGTTGGTGGATTCGGGACAGGGGACACTGAAGCTTTCTTT. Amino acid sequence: CSVGGFGTGDTEAFF.

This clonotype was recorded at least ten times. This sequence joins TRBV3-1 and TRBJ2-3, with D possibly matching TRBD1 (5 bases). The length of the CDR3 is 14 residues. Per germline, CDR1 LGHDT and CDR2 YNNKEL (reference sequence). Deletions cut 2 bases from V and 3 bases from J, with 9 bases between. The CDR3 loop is CASSQQGRTDTQYF. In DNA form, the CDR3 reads TGTGCCAGCAGCCAACAGGGTCGGACAGATACGCAGTATTTT.

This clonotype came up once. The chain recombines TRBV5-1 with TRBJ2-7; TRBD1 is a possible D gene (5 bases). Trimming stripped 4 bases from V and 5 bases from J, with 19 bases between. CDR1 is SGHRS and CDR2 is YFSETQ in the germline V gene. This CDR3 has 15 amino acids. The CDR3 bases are TGCGCCAGCAGCAAGGACGGGCAGGGTGTCCACGAGCAGTACTTC. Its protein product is CASSKDGQGVHEQYF.

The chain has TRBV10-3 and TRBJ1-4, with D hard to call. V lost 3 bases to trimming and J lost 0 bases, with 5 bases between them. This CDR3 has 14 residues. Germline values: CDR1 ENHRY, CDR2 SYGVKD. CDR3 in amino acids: CAISDGATNEKLFF. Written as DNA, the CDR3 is TGTGCCATCAGTGACGGGGCAACTAATGAAAAACTGTTTTTT.

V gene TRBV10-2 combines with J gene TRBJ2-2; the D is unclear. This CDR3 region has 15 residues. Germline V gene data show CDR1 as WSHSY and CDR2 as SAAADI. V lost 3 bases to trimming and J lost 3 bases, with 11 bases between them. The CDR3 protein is CASSESAEYTGELFF. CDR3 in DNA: TGCGCCAGCAGTGAATCGGCAGAATACACCGGGGAGCTGTTTTTT.

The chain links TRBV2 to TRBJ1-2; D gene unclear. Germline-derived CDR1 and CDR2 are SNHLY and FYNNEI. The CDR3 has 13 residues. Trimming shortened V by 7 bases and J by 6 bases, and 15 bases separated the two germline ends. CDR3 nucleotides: TGTGCCAGCAACCCCACAGTACACCATGGCTACACCTTC. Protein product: CASNPTVHHGYTF.

The CDR3 coding sequence is TGTGCCAGCAGCTTACCGGGACAGGGGGCGAACGAGCAGTACTTC. Translating gives CASSLPGQGANEQYF. This rearrangement joins TRBV7-6 to TRBJ2-7; 12 bases are shared with TRBD1. There are 15 residues in the CDR3. The J segment lost 5 bases and the V segment lost 2 bases, leaving 4 bases of the junction unmatched. In germline, CDR1 is SGHVS, CDR2 FNYEAQ.

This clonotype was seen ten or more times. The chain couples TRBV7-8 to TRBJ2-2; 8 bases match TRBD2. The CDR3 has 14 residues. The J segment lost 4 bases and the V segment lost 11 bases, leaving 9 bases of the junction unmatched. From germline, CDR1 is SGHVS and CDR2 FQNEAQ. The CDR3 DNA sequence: TGTGCCTGTACTGGACTAGCAGGCACCGGGGAGCTGTTTTTT. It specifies CACTGLAGTGELFF.

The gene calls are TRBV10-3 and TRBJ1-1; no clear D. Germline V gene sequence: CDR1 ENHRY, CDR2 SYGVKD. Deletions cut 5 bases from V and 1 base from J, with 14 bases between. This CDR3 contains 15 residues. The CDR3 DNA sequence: TGTGCCATCAGTCGGTCGACCGGCGAGAACACTGAAGCTTTCTTT. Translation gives CAISRSTGENTEAFF.

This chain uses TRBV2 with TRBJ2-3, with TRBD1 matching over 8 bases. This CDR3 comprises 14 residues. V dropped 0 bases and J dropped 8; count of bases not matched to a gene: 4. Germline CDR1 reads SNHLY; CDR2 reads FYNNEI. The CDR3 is CASSEALQGGTQYF. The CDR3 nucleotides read TGTGCCAGCAGTGAAGCGCTACAGGGGGGTACGCAGTATTTT.

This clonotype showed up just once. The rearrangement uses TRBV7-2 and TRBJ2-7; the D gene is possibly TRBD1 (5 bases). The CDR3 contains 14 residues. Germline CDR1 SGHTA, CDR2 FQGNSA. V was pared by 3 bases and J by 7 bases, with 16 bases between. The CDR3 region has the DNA TGTGCCAGCAGCTTGATGGCAGGGTCGCGTGAGCAGTACTTC. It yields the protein CASSLMAGSREQYF.

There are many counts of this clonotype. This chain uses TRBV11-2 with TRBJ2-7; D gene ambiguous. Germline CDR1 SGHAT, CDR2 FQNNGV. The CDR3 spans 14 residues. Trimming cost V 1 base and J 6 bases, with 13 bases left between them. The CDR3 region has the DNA TGTGCCAGCAGCTTAGTTCCCTGGACGGTCGAGCAGTACTTC. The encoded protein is CASSLVPWTVEQYF.

In DNA, the CDR3 is TGCAGCGTTGAAGGCACAGGCGATAATGAAAAACTGTTTTTT. Amino acid sequence: CSVEGTGDNEKLFF. The chain combines TRBV29-1 with TRBJ1-4, with a weak D call TRBD1 (5 bases). Germline values: CDR1 SQVTM, CDR2 ANQGSEA. The V end was cut by 1 base, the J end by 4 bases, with 10 bases between. The CDR3 consists of 14 residues.

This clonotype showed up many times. DNA for the CDR3: TGTGCCTGGAGTGTTTGGACTAATGAGGAAAAACTGTTTTTT. This encodes CAWSVWTNEEKLFF. The chain is built from TRBV30 and TRBJ1-4; D remains ambiguous. This CDR3 has 14 amino acids. Trimming pared 0 bases from V and 8 bases from J, leaving 13 bases between. Per the germline V gene, CDR1 is GTSNPN and CDR2 is SVGIG (reference sequence).